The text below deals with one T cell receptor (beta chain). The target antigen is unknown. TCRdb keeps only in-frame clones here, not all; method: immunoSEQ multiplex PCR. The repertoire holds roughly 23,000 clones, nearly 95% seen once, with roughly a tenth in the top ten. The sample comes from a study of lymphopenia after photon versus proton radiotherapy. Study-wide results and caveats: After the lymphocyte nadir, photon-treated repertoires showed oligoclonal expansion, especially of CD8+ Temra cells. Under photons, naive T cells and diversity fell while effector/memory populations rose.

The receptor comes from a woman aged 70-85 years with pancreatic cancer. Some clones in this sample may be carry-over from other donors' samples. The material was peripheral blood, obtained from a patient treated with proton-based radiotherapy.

The CDR3 protein is CASSQDPVSGNTIYF. The CDR3 DNA sequence: TGCGCCAGCAGCCAAGATCCGGTCTCTGGAAACACCATATATTTT. The J gene is TRBJ1-3, the V gene TRBV4-3; D call uncertain. V was shortened by 0 bases and J by 0 bases, with 6 bases between the two germline ends. Germline CDR1 reads LGHNA; CDR2 reads YSLEER. The CDR3 sequence is 15 residues long.